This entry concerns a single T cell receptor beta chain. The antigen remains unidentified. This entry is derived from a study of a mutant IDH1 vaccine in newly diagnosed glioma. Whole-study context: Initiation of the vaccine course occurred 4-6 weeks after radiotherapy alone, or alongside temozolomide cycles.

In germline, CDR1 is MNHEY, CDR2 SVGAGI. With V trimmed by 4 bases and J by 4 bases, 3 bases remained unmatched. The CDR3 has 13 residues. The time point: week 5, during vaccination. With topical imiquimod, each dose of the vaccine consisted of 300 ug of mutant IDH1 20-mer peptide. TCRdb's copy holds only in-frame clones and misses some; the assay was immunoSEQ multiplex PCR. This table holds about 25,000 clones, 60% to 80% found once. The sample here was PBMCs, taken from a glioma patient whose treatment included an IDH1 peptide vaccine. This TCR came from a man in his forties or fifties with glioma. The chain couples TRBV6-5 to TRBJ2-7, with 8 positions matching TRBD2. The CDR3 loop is CASSWASGYEQYV. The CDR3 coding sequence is TGTGCCAGCAGTTGGGCTAGCGGGTACGAGCAGTACGTC.